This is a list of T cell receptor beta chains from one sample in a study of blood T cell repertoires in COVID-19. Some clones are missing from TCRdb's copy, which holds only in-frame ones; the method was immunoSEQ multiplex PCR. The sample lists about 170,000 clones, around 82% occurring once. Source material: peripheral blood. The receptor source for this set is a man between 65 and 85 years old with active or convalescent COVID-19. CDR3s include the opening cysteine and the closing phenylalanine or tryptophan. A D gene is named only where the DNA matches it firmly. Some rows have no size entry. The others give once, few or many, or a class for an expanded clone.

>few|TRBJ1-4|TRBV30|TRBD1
TGTGCCTTCGACAGGGGTGGCGAAAAACTGTTTTTT
CAFDRGGEKLFF
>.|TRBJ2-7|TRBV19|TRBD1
TGTGCCAGTGGACAGGGATCCTACGAGCAGTACTTC
CASGQGSYEQYF
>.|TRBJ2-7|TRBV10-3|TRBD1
TGTGCCATCAGTCAGGGGGCCTACGAGCAGTACTTC
CAISQGAYEQYF
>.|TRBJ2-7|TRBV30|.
TGTGCCTGGAGTATGGACAGAGTCTCCTACGAGCAGTACTTC
CAWSMDRVSYEQYF
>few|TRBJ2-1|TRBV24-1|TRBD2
TGTGCCACCAGTGATCCCGGGACTAGCGGGAGCGTACACAATGAGCAGTTCTTC
CATSDPGTSGSVHNEQFF
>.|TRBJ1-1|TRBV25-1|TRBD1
TGTGCCAGCAGTGAATCCCGGACAGGGGGTGACACTGAAGCTTTCTTT
CASSESRTGGDTEAFF
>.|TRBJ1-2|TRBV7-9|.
TGTGCCAGCAGCTTAATGGCGGTCCTTGGCTATGGCTACACCTTC
CASSLMAVLGYGYTF
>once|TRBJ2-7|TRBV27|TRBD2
TGTGCCAGCAGTCCCTCGGGTCGGCGGGAGAGAACCTACGAGCAGTACTTC
CASSPSGRRERTYEQYF
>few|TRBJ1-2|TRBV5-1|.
TGCGCCAGCAGCTTGGTGGTCGGTACTAACTATGGCTACACCTTC
CASSLVVGTNYGYTF
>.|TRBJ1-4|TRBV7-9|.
TGTGCCAGCAGCTTAGACGCGTTTGAAAAACTGTTTTTT
CASSLDAFEKLFF
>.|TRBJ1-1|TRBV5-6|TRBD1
TGTGCCAGCAGCATAAGGGACAGGGGGCTGACTGAAGCTTTCTTT
CASSIRDRGLTEAFF
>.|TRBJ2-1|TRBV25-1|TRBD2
TGTGCCAGCAGTGAATTGGGGGGGAGAGCAAATGAGCAGTTCTTC
CASSELGGRANEQFF
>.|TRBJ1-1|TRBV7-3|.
TGTGCCAGCAGCTTAAAGGCAGGCGGGACTGAAGCTTTCTTT
CASSLKAGGTEAFF
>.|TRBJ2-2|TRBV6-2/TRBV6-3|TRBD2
TGTGCCAGCAGTTATAGACTAGCGGGAGGGAGGCGCACCGGGGAGCTGTTTTTT
CASSYRLAGGRRTGELFF
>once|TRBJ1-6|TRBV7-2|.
TGTGCCAGCAGCTTAGGCAGGGGTGTTTCACCCCTCCACTTT
CASSLGRGVSPLHF
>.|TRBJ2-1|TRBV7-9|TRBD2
TGTGCCAGCAGCTTTGGCGGGAGGGCCAATGAGCAGTTCTTC
CASSFGGRANEQFF
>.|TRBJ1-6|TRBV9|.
TGTGCCAGCAGCGTAGCTACCAATTCACCCCTCCACTTT
CASSVATNSPLHF
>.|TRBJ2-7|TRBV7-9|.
TGTGCCAGCAGCTTAACGGGTGTAGGCGAGCAGTACTTC
CASSLTGVGEQYF
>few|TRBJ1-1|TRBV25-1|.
TGTGCCACCCACCCGGGACACCTGAACACTGAAGCTTTCTTT
CATHPGHLNTEAFF
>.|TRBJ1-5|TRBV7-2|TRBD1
TGTGCCAGCAGCTTAACAGGGGGGAGTCAGCCCCAGCATTTT
CASSLTGGSQPQHF
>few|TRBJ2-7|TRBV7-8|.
TGTGCCAGCAGCTGGGGGGAACTGTTAACCTACGAGCAGTACTTC
CASSWGELLTYEQYF
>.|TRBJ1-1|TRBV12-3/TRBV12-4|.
TGTGCCAGCAGTTTTCGGGTGACTGAAGCTTTCTTT
CASSFRVTEAFF
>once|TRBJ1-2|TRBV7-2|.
TGTGCCAGCAGCTTAGTAGGGGCTTCGGGGGAGTATGGCTACACCTTC
CASSLVGASGEYGYTF
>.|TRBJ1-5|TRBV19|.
TGTGCCAGTAGTGACTTGAATCAGCCCCAGCATTTT
CASSDLNQPQHF
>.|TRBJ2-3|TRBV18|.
TGTGCCAGCTCCCCTTCCACAGATACGCAGTATTTT
CASSPSTDTQYF
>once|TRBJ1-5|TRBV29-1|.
TGCAGCGCCACCGATGGAGTGGAGGGTGATCTCCTCAATCAGCCCCAGCATTTT
CSATDGVEGDLLNQPQHF
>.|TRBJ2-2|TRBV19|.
TGTGCCAGTAGCCTCGGGGACACCGGGGAGCTGTTTTTT
CASSLGDTGELFF
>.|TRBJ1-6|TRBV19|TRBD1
TGTGCCAGCACGGGACAGGGGGTAAATTCACCCCTCCACTTT
CASTGQGVNSPLHF
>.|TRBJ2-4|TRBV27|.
TGTGCCAGCAGTTTAAAGAGGGGGGGGAACATTCAGTACTTC
CASSLKRGGNIQYF